The T cell receptor (beta chain) described here comes from a study of cytomegalovirus exposure and HLA in healthy donors. Broader study findings: Across donors, most TCRs were seen rarely, yet some public ones were widespread. The authors confirmed in vitro that a few CMV-associated chains were specific for CMV antigens.

This clone was counted between two and nine times. Its antigen is still unknown. Per the germline V gene, CDR1 is SGHTA and CDR2 is FQGNSA. This CDR3 is 14 amino acids long. Trimming stripped 2 bases from V and 0 bases from J, with 8 bases between. PCR was performed using 60 Vbeta and 13 Jbeta primers. Profiling relied on immunoSEQ multiplex PCR, and the TCRdb table lists in-frame clones only, not all of them. This sample carries about 200,000 clones, approximately 82% of them seen once, and the ten largest clones take 3.8%. Sequencing used PBMCs. The chain links TRBV7-2 to TRBJ2-7; no firm D call. The TCR comes from a male donor in good health and CMV-seronegative. Here the CDR3 reads CASSLIKSSYEQYF. For the CDR3, the DNA is TGTGCCAGCAGCTTAATCAAGAGCTCCTACGAGCAGTACTTC.